This TCR beta chain is drawn from a study of cytomegalovirus exposure and HLA in healthy donors. Germline V gene data show CDR1 as SGHAT and CDR2 as FQNNGV. V dropped 5 bases and J dropped 11 bases, with 9 bases sitting between them. The CDR3 spans 11 residues. Each donor was healthy, and each was a bone marrow donor. It was with 60 Vbeta and 13 Jbeta primers that the PCR ran. Clones were read by immunoSEQ multiplex PCR, and TCRdb kept only the in-frame ones, dropping some. This sample's table reports under 45,000 clones. Study observations and caveats: Later examination showed HLA-associated TCR beta chains had greater clonal expansion than equally common others. A missense DCLRE1C variant was associated with V- and J-gene trimming of TCR beta chains in a later analysis, and an independent cohort replicated the association. Confirmation in vitro established that three CMV-associated chains were specific for CMV antigens.

Details on this clone: The antigen is unknown.

Sample: PBMCs. The chain joins TRBV11-2 to TRBJ1-4, with D tentatively TRBD1 (5 bases). The clonotype was recovered from a male donor in good health and CMV-seronegative. For the CDR3, the DNA is TGTGCCAGCAGCGGGGGGAGGAAACTGTTTTTT. Amino acids: CASSGGRKLFF.